This T cell receptor (beta chain) appears in the sequencing data of a study of blood T cell repertoires in COVID-19. Study-level information: Donors in the United States, Italy and Spain gave samples during acute or convalescent COVID-19. T cells, B-cell-depleted T cells, or PBMCs provided the cDNA or gDNA that served as material.

Original methodology: Estimates of nucleated cell counts were drawn from the amplification of reference gene primers. Assay used: immunoSEQ multiplex PCR; TCRdb lists only in-frame clones, some missing. V and J calls and clone size are those listed in that table; D and trimming were worked out from the DNA. The sample holds 75,000 to 100,000 clones, about 80% seen once. The length of the CDR3 is 15 residues. V dropped 3 bases and J dropped 4; count of bases not matched to a gene: 5. Germline CDR1 KGHDR, CDR2 SFDVKD. Sequenced material: peripheral blood. The chain links TRBV24-1 to TRBJ1-1, with 9 bases identical to TRBD1. This clonotype was obtained from a man between 65 and 80 years old with acute or convalescent COVID-19. CDR3 sequence reads: CATSDGGQGTTEAFF. The CDR3, as DNA: TGTGCCACCAGTGATGGGGGACAGGGCACCACTGAAGCTTTCTTT.